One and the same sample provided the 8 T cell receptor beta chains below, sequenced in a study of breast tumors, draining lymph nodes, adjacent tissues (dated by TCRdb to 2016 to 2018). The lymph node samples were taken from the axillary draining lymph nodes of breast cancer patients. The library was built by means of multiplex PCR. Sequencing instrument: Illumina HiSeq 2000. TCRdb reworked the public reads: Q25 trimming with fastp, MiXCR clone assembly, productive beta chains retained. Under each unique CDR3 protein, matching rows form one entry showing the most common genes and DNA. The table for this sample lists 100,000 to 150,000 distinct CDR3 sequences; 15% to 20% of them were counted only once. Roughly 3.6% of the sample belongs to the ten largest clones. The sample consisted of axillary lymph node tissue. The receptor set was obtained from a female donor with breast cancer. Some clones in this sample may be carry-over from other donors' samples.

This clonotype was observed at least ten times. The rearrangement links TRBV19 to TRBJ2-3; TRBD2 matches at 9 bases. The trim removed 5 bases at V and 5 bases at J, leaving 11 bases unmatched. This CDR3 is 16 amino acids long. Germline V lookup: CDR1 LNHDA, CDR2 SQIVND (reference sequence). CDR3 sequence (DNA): TGTGCCAGTAGTTCCTTTGGGCGGGAGGGCCGAGATACGCAGTATTTT. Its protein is CASSSFGREGRDTQYF.

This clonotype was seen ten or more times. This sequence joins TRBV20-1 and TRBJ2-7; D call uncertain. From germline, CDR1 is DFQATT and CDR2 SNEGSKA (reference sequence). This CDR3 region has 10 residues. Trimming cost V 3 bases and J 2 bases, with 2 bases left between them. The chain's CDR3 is CSARTYEQYF. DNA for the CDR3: TGCAGTGCTAGGACCTACGAGCAGTACTTC.

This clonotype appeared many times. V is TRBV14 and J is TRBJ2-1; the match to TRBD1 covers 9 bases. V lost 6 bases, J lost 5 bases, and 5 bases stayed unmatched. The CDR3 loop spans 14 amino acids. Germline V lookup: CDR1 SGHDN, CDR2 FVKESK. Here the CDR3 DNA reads TGTGCCAGCAGACCTGGGACAGGGAACAATGAGCAGTTCTTC. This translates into CASRPGTGNNEQFF. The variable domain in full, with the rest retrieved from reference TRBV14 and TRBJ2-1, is EAGVTQFPSHSVIEKGQTVTLRCDPISGHDNLYWYRRVMGKEIKFLLHFVKESKQDESGMPNNRFLAERTGGTYSTLKVQPAELEDSGVYFCASRPGTGNNEQFFGPGTRLTVL.

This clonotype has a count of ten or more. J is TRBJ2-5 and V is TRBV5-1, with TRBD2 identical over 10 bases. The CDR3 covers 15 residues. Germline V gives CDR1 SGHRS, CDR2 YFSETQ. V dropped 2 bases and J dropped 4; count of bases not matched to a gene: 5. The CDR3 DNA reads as TGCGCCAGCAGCTTTTCTAGCGGGAGAGGAGAGACCCAGTACTTC. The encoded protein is CASSFSSGRGETQYF.

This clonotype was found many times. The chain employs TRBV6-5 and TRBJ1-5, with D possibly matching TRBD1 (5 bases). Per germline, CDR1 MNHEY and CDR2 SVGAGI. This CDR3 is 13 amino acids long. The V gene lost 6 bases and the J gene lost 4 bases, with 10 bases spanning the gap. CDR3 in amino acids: CASRRDGNQPQHF. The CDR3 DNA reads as TGTGCCAGCAGGAGGGACGGAAATCAGCCCCAGCATTTT.

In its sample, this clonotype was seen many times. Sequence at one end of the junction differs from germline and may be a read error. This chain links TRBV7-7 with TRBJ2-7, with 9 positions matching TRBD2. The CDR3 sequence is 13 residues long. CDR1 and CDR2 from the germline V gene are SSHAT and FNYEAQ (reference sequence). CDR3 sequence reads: CASSLGTSTEQYF. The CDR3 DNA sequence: TGTGCTAGCAGCTTGGGGACTAGCACCGAGCAGTACTTC.

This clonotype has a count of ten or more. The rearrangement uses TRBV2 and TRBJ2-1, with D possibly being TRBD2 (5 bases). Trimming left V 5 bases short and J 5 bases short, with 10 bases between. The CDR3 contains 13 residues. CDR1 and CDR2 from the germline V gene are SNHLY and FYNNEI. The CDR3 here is CASSRTRDNEQFF. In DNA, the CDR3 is TGTGCCAGCAGTCGTACTAGAGACAATGAGCAGTTCTTC. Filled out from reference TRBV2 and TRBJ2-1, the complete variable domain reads EPEVTQTPSHQVTQMGQEVILRCVPISNHLYFYWYRQILGQKVEFLVSFYNNEISEKSEIFDDQFSVERPDGSNFTLKIRSTKLEDSAMYFCASSRTRDNEQFFGPGTRLTVL.

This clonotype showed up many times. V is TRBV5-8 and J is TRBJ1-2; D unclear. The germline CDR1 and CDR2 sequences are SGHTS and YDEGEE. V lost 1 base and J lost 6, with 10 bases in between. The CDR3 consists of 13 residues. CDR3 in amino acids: CASSLFNNDGYTF. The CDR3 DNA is TGTGCCAGCAGCTTGTTCAACAACGATGGCTACACCTTC.